The 8 T cell receptor beta chains below were found in one sample sequenced in a study of T-cell memory formation after mild COVID-19. TCRdb passed the 5' RACE reads through MiXCR, listing each CDR3 protein once. The data contain about 200,000 distinct CDR3 sequences, 9.5% of them singletons. Sequences were obtained from PBMCs or a T cell subset sorted from them (not recorded which). All receptors come from a man younger than 35 who had mild COVID-19 (a few samples of this study predate the infection). Cell type and time point are not known.

The rearrangement joins TRBV5-1 to TRBJ2-3; D may match TRBD1 or TRBD2 (5 bases each). The CDR3 is made up of 17 amino acids. In germline, CDR1 is SGHRS, CDR2 YFSETQ. Trimming shortened V by 0 bases and J by 2 bases, and 16 bases separated the two germline ends. The CDR3 loop is CASSLAGADYTTDTQYF. The CDR3 DNA reads as TGCGCCAGCAGCTTGGCCGGGGCAGACTATACCACAGATACGCAGTATTTT.

This clonotype was counted a few times. V is TRBV6-6 and J is TRBJ2-3; 7 bases fit TRBD1. The CDR3 is made up of 14 amino acids. V dropped 10 bases and J dropped 1; count of bases not matched to a gene: 8. Germline assignment: CDR1 MNHNY and CDR2 SVGAGI (reference sequence). CDR3 in amino acids: CATRGTGGTDTQYF. The DNA of the CDR3 is TGTGCCACAAGAGGTACAGGGGGCACAGATACGCAGTATTTT.

This clonotype occurred a few times. The chain couples TRBV6-2 or TRBV6-3 to TRBJ1-1; a weak D match, TRBD1 (6 bases). This CDR3 is 16 amino acids long. The V gene lost 2 bases and the J gene lost 3 bases, with 16 bases spanning the gap. CDR1 is MNHEY and CDR2 is SVGEGT in the germline V gene. CDR3 protein: CASSYAQGGLDTEAFF. The CDR3 region has the DNA TGTGCCAGCAGTTACGCACAGGGTGGTTTGGACACTGAAGCTTTCTTT.

This clonotype was found a few times. The chain's CDR3 is CASSLGQTESDTQYF. The CDR3 DNA reads TGTGCCAGCAGCTTAGGACAGACCGAGTCAGATACGCAGTATTTT. The rearrangement uses TRBV5-5 and TRBJ2-3; D is perhaps TRBD1 (6 bases). Deletions cut 2 bases from V and 4 bases from J, with 14 bases between. Germline values: CDR1 SGHKS, CDR2 YYEKEE (reference sequence). This CDR3 spans 15 amino acids.

V gene TRBV2 combines with J gene TRBJ1-4; TRBD1 aligns across 10 bases. The length of the CDR3 is 13 residues. J gave up 7 bases and V 7 bases, and 3 bases lay outside the gene matches. The germline V gene encodes CDR1 SNHLY and CDR2 FYNNEI. CDR3 sequence reads: CASKGTGVEKLFF. The CDR3 DNA reads TGTGCCAGCAAGGGGACAGGGGTTGAAAAACTGTTTTTT. Based on the CDR3 plus reference TRBV2 and TRBJ1-4, the full variable domain is EPEVTQTPSHQVTQMGQEVILRCVPISNHLYFYWYRQILGQKVEFLVSFYNNEISEKSEIFDDQFSVERPDGSNFTLKIRSTKLEDSAMYFCASKGTGVEKLFFGSGTQLSVL.

DNA for the CDR3: TGTGCCAGCAGCGACACCGGGACAGGGAACATTCAGTACTTC. Protein: CASSDTGTGNIQYF. This chain uses TRBV7-9 with TRBJ2-4; TRBD1 matches at 9 bases. The CDR3 length is 14 residues. Unmatched junction bases numbered 6, after V lost 5 bases and J lost 7 bases. From germline, CDR1 is SEHNR and CDR2 FQNEAQ (reference sequence).

The V gene is TRBV4-1, the J gene TRBJ2-7; D is undetermined. V was trimmed by 6 bases and J by 5 bases, leaving 17 bases between them. CDR3 length: 14 residues. The germline CDR1 and CDR2 sequences are MGHRA and YSYEKL. CDR3 sequence reads: CASSSIGKVNEQYF. The CDR3 DNA reads TGCGCCAGCAGTTCGATAGGGAAGGTGAACGAGCAGTACTTC.

This clonotype has a count of ten or more. This rearrangement joins TRBV12-3 or TRBV12-4 to TRBJ1-2; 11 bases map to TRBD1. J gave up 8 bases and V 4 bases, and 3 bases lay outside the gene matches. The CDR3 has 13 amino acids. The CDR3 region is CASSSDRGLGYTF. The CDR3, as DNA: TGTGCCAGCAGTTCGGACAGGGGGCTCGGCTACACCTTC.